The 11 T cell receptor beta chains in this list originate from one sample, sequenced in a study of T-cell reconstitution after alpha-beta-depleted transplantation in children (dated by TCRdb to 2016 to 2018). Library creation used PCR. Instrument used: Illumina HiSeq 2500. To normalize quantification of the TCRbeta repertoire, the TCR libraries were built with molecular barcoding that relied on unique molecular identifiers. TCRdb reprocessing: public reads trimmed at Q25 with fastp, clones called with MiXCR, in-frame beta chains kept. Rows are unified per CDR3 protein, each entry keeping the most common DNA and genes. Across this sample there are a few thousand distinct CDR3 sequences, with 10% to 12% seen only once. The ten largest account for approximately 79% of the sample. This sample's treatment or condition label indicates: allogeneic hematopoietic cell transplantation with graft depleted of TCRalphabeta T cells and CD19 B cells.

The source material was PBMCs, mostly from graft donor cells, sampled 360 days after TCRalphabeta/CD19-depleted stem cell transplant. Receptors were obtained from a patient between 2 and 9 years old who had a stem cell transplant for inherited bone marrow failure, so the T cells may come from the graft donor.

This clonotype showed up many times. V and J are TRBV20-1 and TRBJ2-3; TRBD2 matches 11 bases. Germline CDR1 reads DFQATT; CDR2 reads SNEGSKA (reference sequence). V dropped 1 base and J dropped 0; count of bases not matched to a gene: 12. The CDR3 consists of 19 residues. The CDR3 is CSARGVSIAGGLSTDTQYF. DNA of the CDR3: TGCAGTGCTAGAGGGGTATCCATAGCGGGAGGGCTCAGCACAGATACGCAGTATTTT.

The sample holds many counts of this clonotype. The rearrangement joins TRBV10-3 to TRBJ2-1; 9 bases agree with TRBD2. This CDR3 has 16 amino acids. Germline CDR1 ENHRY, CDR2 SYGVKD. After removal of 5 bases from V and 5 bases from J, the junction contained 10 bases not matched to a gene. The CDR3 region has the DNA TGTGCCATCAGTCCGTATAGCGGGAGAGCTAACAATGAGCAGTTCTTC. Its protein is CAISPYSGRANNEQFF.

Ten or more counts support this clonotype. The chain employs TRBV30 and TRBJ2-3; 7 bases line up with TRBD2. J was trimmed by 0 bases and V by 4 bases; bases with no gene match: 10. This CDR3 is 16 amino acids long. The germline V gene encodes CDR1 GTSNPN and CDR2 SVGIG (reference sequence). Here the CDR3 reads CAWTGGWVASTDTQYF. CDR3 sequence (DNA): TGTGCCTGGACGGGGGGATGGGTCGCTAGCACAGATACGCAGTATTTT.

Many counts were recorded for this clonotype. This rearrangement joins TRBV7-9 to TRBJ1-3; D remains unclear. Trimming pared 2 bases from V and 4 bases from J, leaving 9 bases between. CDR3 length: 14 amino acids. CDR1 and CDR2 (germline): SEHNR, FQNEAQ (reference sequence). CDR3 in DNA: TGTGCCAGCAGCTTACGGCCTGCAGGAAACACCATATATTTT. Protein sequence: CASSLRPAGNTIYF.

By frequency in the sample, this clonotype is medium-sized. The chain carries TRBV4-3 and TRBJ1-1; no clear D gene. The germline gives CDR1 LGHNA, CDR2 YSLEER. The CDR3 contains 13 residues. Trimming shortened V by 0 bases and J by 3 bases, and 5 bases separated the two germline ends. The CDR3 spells CASSQELDTEAFF. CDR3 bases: TGCGCCAGCAGCCAAGAATTGGACACTGAAGCTTTCTTT.

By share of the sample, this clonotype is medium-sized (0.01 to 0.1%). The CDR3 bases are TGCGCCAGCAGCTTGGCTAGCGGCTCCTACAATGAGCAGTTCTTC. It specifies CASSLASGSYNEQFF. This rearrangement joins TRBV5-1 to TRBJ2-1, with 7 bases matching TRBD2. Trimming cost V 0 bases and J 0 bases; bases outside gene matches: 0. Germline values: CDR1 SGHRS, CDR2 YFSETQ. This CDR3 has 15 amino acids. The variable domain in full, completed from reference TRBV5-1 and TRBJ2-1, reads KAGVTQTPRYLIKTRGQQVTLSCSPISGHRSVSWYQQTPGQGLQFLFEYFSETQRNKGNFPGRFSGRQFSNSRSEMNVSTLELGDSALYLCASSLASGSYNEQFFGPGTRLTVL.

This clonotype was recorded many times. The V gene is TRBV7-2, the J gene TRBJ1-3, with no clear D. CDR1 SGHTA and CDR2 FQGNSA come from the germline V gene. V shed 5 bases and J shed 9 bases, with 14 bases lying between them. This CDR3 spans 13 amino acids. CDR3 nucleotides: TGTGCCAGCAGCGGTGGAATGTCGGGCACCATATATTTT. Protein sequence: CASSGGMSGTIYF.

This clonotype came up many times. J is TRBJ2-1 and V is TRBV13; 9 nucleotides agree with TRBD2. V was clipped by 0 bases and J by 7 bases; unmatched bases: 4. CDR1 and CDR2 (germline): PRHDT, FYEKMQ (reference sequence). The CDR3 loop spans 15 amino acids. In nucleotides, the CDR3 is TGTGCCAGCAGCTTAGGACGCCTAGCGGGGAATGAGCAGTTCTTC. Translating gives CASSLGRLAGNEQFF.

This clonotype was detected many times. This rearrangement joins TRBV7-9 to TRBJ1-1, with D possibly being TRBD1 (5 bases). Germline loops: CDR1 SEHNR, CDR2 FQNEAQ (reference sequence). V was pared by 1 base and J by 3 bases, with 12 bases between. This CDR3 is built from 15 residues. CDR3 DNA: TGTGCCAGCAGCTTAGGGTGGGGAGGGGACACTGAAGCTTTCTTT. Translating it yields CASSLGWGGDTEAFF.

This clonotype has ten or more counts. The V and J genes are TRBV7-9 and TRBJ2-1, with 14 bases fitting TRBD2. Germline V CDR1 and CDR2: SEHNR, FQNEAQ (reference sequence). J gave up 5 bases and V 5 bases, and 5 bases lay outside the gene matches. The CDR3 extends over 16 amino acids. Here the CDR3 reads CASSGTSGRRHNEQFF. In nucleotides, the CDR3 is TGTGCCAGCAGCGGGACTAGCGGGAGACGGCACAATGAGCAGTTCTTC.

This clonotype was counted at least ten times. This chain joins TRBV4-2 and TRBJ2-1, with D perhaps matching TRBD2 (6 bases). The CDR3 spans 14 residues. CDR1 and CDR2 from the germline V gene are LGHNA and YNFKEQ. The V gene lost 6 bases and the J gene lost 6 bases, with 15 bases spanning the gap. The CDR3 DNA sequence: TGTGCCAGCAGTATGCTGGGACTTAGCAATGAGCAGTTCTTC. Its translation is CASSMLGLSNEQFF.